Below, 14 T cell receptor beta chains from the same sample are listed, as sequenced in a study of control samples from healthy donors and cancer patients. Libraries were prepared by immunoSEQ multiplex PCR; TCRdb keeps only in-frame clonotypes and omits some of them. This sample has 200,000 or so clones; just under 95% occur once, and the top ten carry approximately 1.5%. The sequencing sample was made of blood. The receptor source for this set is a man aged 45 to 65 in good health.

This chain links TRBV19 with TRBJ2-6; TRBD1 matches at 10 bases. V was clipped by 7 bases and J by 0 bases; unmatched bases: 6. The germline gives CDR1 LNHDA, CDR2 SQIVND (reference sequence). The CDR3 totals 17 residues. CDR3 loop: CASTGQGQVSGANVLTF. In nucleotides, the CDR3 is TGTGCCAGTACGGGACAGGGGCAAGTCTCTGGGGCCAACGTCCTGACTTTC.

This clone has just one count. The rearrangement links TRBV5-1 to TRBJ2-1; maybe TRBD2 (7 bases). The CDR3 extends over 15 amino acids. Deletions cut 2 bases from V and 8 bases from J, with 17 bases between. Per the germline V gene, CDR1 is SGHRS and CDR2 is YFSETQ. CDR3 loop: CASSLDGGPWDEQFF. DNA for the CDR3: TGCGCCAGCAGCTTAGACGGGGGGCCCTGGGATGAGCAGTTCTTC.

The chain links TRBV18 to TRBJ2-7; D is uncertain. Between the trimmed V and J ends, which lost 2 bases and 6 bases, there was a span of 20 bases. The V gene's germline CDR1 is KGHSH and CDR2 LQKENI. CDR3 length: 16 residues. CDR3 sequence (DNA): TGTGCCAGCTCACCAGGTCTTGGAAAAGGTCCCCTCGAGCAGTACTTC. It yields the protein CASSPGLGKGPLEQYF.

This clone appeared a few times. This rearrangement joins TRBV5-1 to TRBJ2-7; weak D call: TRBD2 (5 bases). This CDR3 is built from 13 residues. With 5 bases removed from V and 4 bases from J, the gap between germline ends came to 13 bases. Germline CDR1 reads SGHRS; CDR2 reads YFSETQ. CDR3 amino acids: CASSSSGEYEQYF. Here the CDR3 DNA reads TGCGCCAGCAGTTCGTCCGGGGAGTACGAGCAGTACTTC.

The rearrangement links TRBV24-1 to TRBJ2-1, with a weak D call TRBD1 (5 bases). Looked up from germline, CDR1 is KGHDR and CDR2 is SFDVKD. V lost 9 bases to trimming and J lost 4 bases, with 24 bases between them. This CDR3 contains 17 residues. CDR3 protein: CATAKSGAHLGYNEQFF. Written as DNA, the CDR3 is TGTGCCACCGCAAAGTCTGGGGCGCATCTAGGGTACAATGAGCAGTTCTTC.

The V gene is TRBV7-2, the J gene TRBJ1-6; weak D call: TRBD1 (6 bases). The V and J ends lost 1 base and 7 bases respectively, with 11 bases between them. CDR1 is SGHTA and CDR2 is FQGNSA in the germline V gene. The CDR3 is 15 residues long. CDR3 in DNA: TGTGCCAGCAGCTTAGATTGGACAGAAAATTCACCCCTCCACTTT. Protein sequence: CASSLDWTENSPLHF. Looking up the rest from reference TRBV7-2 and TRBJ1-6 gives the full variable domain: GAGVSQSPSNKVTEKGKDVELRCDPISGHTALYWYRQSLGQGLEFLIYFQGNSAPDKSGLPSDRFSAERTGGSVSTLTIQRTQQEDSAVYLCASSLDWTENSPLHFGNGTRLTVT.

CDR3 DNA: TGCGCCAGCAGCCAGGCGGTTAGCGGGGGGGGAAAAGAGACCCAGTACTTC. Its translation is CASSQAVSGGGKETQYF. The chain uses TRBV4-1 and TRBJ2-5; 11 bases are shared with TRBD2. Germline values: CDR1 MGHRA, CDR2 YSYEKL. V was pared by 3 bases and J by 3 bases, with 9 bases of the junction left unmatched. CDR3 length: 17 residues.

The V call is TRBV10-2, the J call TRBJ2-7, with D tentatively TRBD1 (6 bases). V lost 1 base, J lost 9 bases, and 10 bases lay in between. This CDR3 contains 12 residues. Germline CDR1 is WSHSY and CDR2 is SAAADI. CDR3 sequence reads: CASSEFGGRQYV. DNA of the CDR3: TGCGCCAGCAGTGAGTTTGGGGGCAGGCAGTACGTC.

Worth noting for this clone: Additional DNA sequences in this sample encode the identical CDR3. The CDR3: CASSPGTGYNQPQHF. As DNA, the CDR3 is TGTGCCAGCAGTCCGGGGACAGGGTACAATCAGCCCCAGCATTTT. The chain is built from TRBV28 and TRBJ1-5; the match to TRBD1 covers 9 bases. The V gene end was trimmed by 5 bases and the J gene end by 3 bases; junction bases not matched to a gene: 5. The CDR3 length is 15 residues. Germline V gene sequence: CDR1 MDHEN, CDR2 SYDVKM.

This clone was recorded only once. The gene calls are TRBV2 and TRBJ1-1; D remains unclear. Germline values: CDR1 SNHLY, CDR2 FYNNEI. The V gene lost 6 bases and the J gene lost 4 bases, with 12 bases spanning the gap. There are 13 residues in the CDR3. CDR3 region: CASRIGSGTEAFF. The CDR3, as DNA: TGTGCCAGCAGAATAGGGTCGGGCACTGAAGCTTTCTTT.

The chain couples TRBV5-8 to TRBJ2-7; weak D call: TRBD2 (5 bases). Germline V gives CDR1 SGHTS, CDR2 YDEGEE. Trimming removed 4 bases at V and 3 bases at J, with 14 bases between. The CDR3 totals 14 residues. DNA of the CDR3: TGTGCCAGCAGCGGCCGGGAAAACGTCTACGAGCAGTACGTC. Translated, it gives CASSGRENVYEQYV.

The V gene is TRBV19, the J gene TRBJ1-1, with TRBD1 matching 7 bases. Trimming took 2 bases from V and 4 from J; bases not matched to a gene: 7. Germline V lookup: CDR1 LNHDA, CDR2 SQIVND (reference sequence). This CDR3 is 15 amino acids long. CDR3 residues: CASSINSRGGTEAFF. The CDR3 DNA follows: TGTGCCAGTAGTATAAATTCCAGGGGGGGCACTGAAGCTTTCTTT.

This clone was counted a single time. The chain combines TRBV28 with TRBJ2-3; D not resolved. Trimming shortened V by 3 bases and J by 8 bases, and 15 bases separated the two germline ends. From germline, CDR1 is MDHEN and CDR2 SYDVKM. This CDR3 has 14 amino acids. In DNA form, the CDR3 reads TGTGCCAGCAGTTTGCCCCAGCCAGGCCCTACGCAGTATTTT. This sequence encodes CASSLPQPGPTQYF.

The chain's CDR3 is CASSETRGSNQPQHF. The CDR3 coding sequence is TGTGCCAGCAGTGAAACCCGGGGGAGCAATCAGCCCCAGCATTTT. The chain joins TRBV6-1 to TRBJ1-5; D possibly corresponds to TRBD1 (5 bases). From germline, CDR1 is MNHNS and CDR2 SASEGT. With 2 bases removed from V and 1 base from J, the gap between germline ends came to 9 bases. The CDR3 extends over 15 amino acids.